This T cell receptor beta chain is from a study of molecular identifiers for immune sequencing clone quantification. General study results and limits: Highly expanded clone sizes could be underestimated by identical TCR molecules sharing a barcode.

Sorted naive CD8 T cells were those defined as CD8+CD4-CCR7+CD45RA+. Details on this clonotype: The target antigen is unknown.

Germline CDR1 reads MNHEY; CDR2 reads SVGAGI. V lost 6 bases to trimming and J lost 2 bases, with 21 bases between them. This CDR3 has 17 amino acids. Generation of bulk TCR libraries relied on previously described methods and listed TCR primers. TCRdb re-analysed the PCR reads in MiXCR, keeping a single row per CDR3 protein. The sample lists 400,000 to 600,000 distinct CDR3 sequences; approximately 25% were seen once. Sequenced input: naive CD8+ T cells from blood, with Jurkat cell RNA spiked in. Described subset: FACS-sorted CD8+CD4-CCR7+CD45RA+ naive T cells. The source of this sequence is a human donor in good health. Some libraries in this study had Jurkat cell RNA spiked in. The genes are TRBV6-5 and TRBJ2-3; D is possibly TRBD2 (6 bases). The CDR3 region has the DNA TGTGCCAGCAGCCTAACTTGGGCGGGGAGCTACACAGATACGCAGTATTTT. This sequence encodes CASSLTWAGSYTDTQYF.